What follows is one TCR beta chain and its context. What this receptor recognizes is not known. Per-nucleotide qualities are absent, and no much larger clonotype sits a single base away. These data are taken from a study of patients and donors after allogeneic stem cell transplantation (dated by TCRdb to 2018 to 2020). The CDR1 and CDR2 encoded by the germline V gene are SQVTM and ANQGSEA. The CDR3 sequence holds 13 residues, the cysteine and phenylalanine included. The kept DNA is CDR3 alone, 39 bases in frame from the first base. V and J lose 8 bases and 5 bases, and a span of 18 bases separates them. Libraries came from RT-PCR. Data came from a NextSeq 550. In-frame beta chains were kept once TCRdb had trimmed the public reads at Q25 with fastp and called clones with MiXCR. Identical CDR3 protein sequences are pooled into one entry, listed with their most common genes and DNA. Here the sample has more than 150,000 distinct CDR3 sequences; around two fifths occur a single time. Approximately 32% of the sample lies in the top ten.

The sequenced sample was blood, either unsorted or a sorted T cell fraction (not recorded which). This receptor was identified in a human donor who was either an allogeneic HSCT recipient or a stem cell or donor lymphocyte infusion donor (not recorded which). It is not recorded whose cells these are; they may come from a transplant donor. The chain was built from TRBV29-1 and TRBJ2-5, and the D gene may be TRBD1, 5 bases matching. The CDR3 region reads CSQNRFTGETQYF. In nucleotides, the sequence is TGCAGCCAAAACAGGTTTACCGGGGAGACCCAGTACTTC.